This T cell receptor (beta chain) was identified in a study of cytomegalovirus exposure and HLA in healthy donors. Study background: T cells numbering about 180 million yielded more than 100 million unique TCR beta sequences in an earlier analysis.

There are 14 residues in the CDR3. Germline V gene lookup returns CDR1 SQVTM and CDR2 ANQGSEA. The V end was cut by 5 bases, the J end by 4 bases, with 14 bases between. In the PCR, 60 Vbeta and 13 Jbeta primers were used. The authors' processing: Unique TCR beta chains numbered approximately 76 million in a later analysis, with around 10 million shared. TCRdb keeps only in-frame clones here, not all; method: immunoSEQ multiplex PCR. From that table come the V and J calls and clone size; the DNA was used to work out D and trimming. The sample has more than 80,000 clones, roughly 80% seen once. About this clone: The antigen is not known.

Findings and caveats of the study: Per a prior analysis, the majority of TCR beta V segments were productive roughly 90% or roughly 30% of the time.

The chain recombines TRBV29-1 with TRBJ2-2; D might be TRBD2 (6 bases). This TCR came from a girl aged 2 to 9 in good health and CMV-seropositive. Source material: PBMCs. CDR3 region: CSVPMGLLTGELFF. DNA of the CDR3: TGCAGCGTTCCGATGGGACTTCTCACCGGGGAGCTGTTTTTT.